Below, 22 T cell receptor beta chains from the same sample are listed, as sequenced in a study of cytomegalovirus exposure and HLA in healthy donors. Profiled with immunoSEQ multiplex PCR; TCRdb holds only in-frame clones, not every one. This table has 100,000 to 150,000 clones, 94% appearing once. The specimen was PBMCs. These receptors came from a young woman in good health and CMV-seronegative.

This chain links TRBV7-2 with TRBJ2-7; TRBD1 aligns across 7 bases. CDR1 SGHTA and CDR2 FQGNSA come from the germline V gene. Trimming at V came to 1 base and at J to 4 bases, leaving 7 bases not matched to a gene. The CDR3 extends over 15 amino acids. CDR3 DNA sequence: TGTGCCAGCAGCTTAGATGTATACAGGGGTTACGAGCAGTACTTC. It encodes CASSLDVYRGYEQYF.

The gene calls are TRBV9 and TRBJ2-2; TRBD2 might be the D (6 bases). The CDR3 totals 16 residues. Trimming shortened V by 3 bases and J by 1 base, and 13 bases separated the two germline ends. Per germline, CDR1 SGDLS and CDR2 YYNGEE. The DNA of the CDR3 is TGTGCCAGCAGCGGCGCTAGCGTGCGGAACACCGGGGAGCTGTTTTTT. Amino acid sequence: CASSGASVRNTGELFF.

This clone was picked up one time. This chain joins TRBV7-2 and TRBJ1-2; 7 nucleotides match TRBD1. The V gene end was trimmed by 5 bases and the J gene end by 7 bases; junction bases not matched to a gene: 10. This CDR3 has 14 amino acids. Germline V CDR1 and CDR2: SGHTA, FQGNSA. Here the CDR3 reads CASSANRGKSGYTF. The CDR3 region has the DNA TGTGCCAGCAGCGCAAACAGGGGAAAGTCTGGCTACACCTTC.

This chain uses TRBV5-1 with TRBJ2-7; TRBD1 might be the D (5 bases). Germline V gene sequence: CDR1 SGHRS, CDR2 YFSETQ. The CDR3 runs to 15 residues. V gave up 4 bases and J gave up 2 bases, with 16 bases separating them. CDR3 amino acids: CASSPDDSFAYEQYF. The CDR3 nucleotides read TGCGCCAGCAGCCCAGATGACAGTTTCGCCTACGAGCAGTACTTC.

V usage is TRBV27 and J usage is TRBJ2-7; the D gene is possibly TRBD1 (5 bases). Trimming removed 0 bases at V and 2 bases at J, with 11 bases between. Per germline, CDR1 MNHEY and CDR2 SMNVEV (reference sequence). The CDR3 covers 15 residues. The CDR3 DNA reads TGTGCCAGCAGTTTATCTAGTACAGGCCCCTACGAGCAGTACTTC. This codes for CASSLSSTGPYEQYF.

In regard to this clone: A read error may account for a junction end that differs from germline. The chain recombines TRBV6-6 with TRBJ1-5; 8 bases line up with TRBD1. This CDR3 spans 14 amino acids. Germline CDR1 MNHNY, CDR2 SVGAGI (reference sequence). DNA of the CDR3: TGTGCCAGCACCGACCCAGGGGGCAAGCAGCCCCAGCATTTT. Its translation: CASTDPGGKQPQHF.

This chain links TRBV19 with TRBJ1-4, with D maybe TRBD1 (5 bases). In germline, CDR1 is LNHDA, CDR2 SQIVND (reference sequence). Trimming pared 0 bases from V and 8 bases from J, leaving 13 bases between. The CDR3 runs to 15 residues. Written as DNA, the CDR3 is TGTGCCAGTAGTATAGAGGGGGGAGTTGCGGAAAAACTGTTTTTT. Translated, it gives CASSIEGGVAEKLFF.

The rearrangement uses TRBV4-2 and TRBJ2-7; 7 bases agree with TRBD2. The CDR3 is made up of 15 amino acids. V lost 7 bases to trimming and J lost 5 bases; unmatched junction nucleotides: 14. Germline CDR1 reads LGHNA; CDR2 reads YNFKEQ. The CDR3 DNA is TGTGCCAGCACCAGCGGGGCCAGCGGGGCGGACGAGCAGTACTTC. Protein product: CASTSGASGADEQYF.

The rearrangement uses TRBV5-1 and TRBJ1-2, with 7 nucleotides matching TRBD1. The CDR3 contains 14 residues. The ends lost 4 bases at V and 8 bases at J; junction bases unmatched: 11. CDR1 and CDR2 (germline): SGHRS, YFSETQ. CDR3 residues: CASSPRTGAHGYTF. The DNA for the CDR3 is TGCGCCAGCAGCCCGAGAACAGGGGCGCACGGCTACACCTTC.

This chain uses TRBV5-4 with TRBJ2-1, with D possibly TRBD2 on 6 matching bases. From germline, CDR1 is SGHNT and CDR2 YYREEE (reference sequence). This CDR3 has 14 amino acids. The V gene lost 7 bases and the J gene lost 2 bases, with 13 bases spanning the gap. DNA of the CDR3: TGTGCCAGCTCAACGCCGGGGGCCTACAATGAGCAGTTCTTC. Translation: CASSTPGAYNEQFF.

The count of this clone is one. The CDR3 region has the DNA TGTGCCAGCAGACTAGATCTCAATAACTATGGCTACACCTTC. This encodes CASRLDLNNYGYTF. The chain recombines TRBV5-5 with TRBJ1-2; D is unresolved. From germline, CDR1 is SGHKS and CDR2 YYEKEE (reference sequence). The V and J ends lost 5 bases and 1 base respectively, with 12 bases between them. This CDR3 comprises 14 residues.

The genes are TRBV6-5 and TRBJ1-2; TRBD1 might be the D (5 bases). Trimming left V 2 bases short and J 3 bases short, with 13 bases between. The CDR3 runs to 15 residues. Germline V lookup: CDR1 MNHEY, CDR2 SVGAGI. CDR3 amino acids: CASSYLGGGYYGYTF. As DNA, the CDR3 is TGTGCCAGCAGTTACCTCGGCGGGGGGTACTATGGCTACACCTTC.

The chain joins TRBV6-1 to TRBJ2-7; 7 positions agree with TRBD2. The length of the CDR3 is 15 residues. V shed 5 bases and J 2 bases; nucleotides not matched to a gene: 9. The germline V gene encodes CDR1 MNHNS and CDR2 SASEGT. The CDR3 region has the DNA TGTGCCAGCAGTTCCCGGGACTACGAGACCTACGAGCAGTACTTC. Its translation is CASSSRDYETYEQYF.

This clone was counted a single time. The V and J genes are TRBV2 and TRBJ2-1, with D perhaps TRBD2 (5 bases). Germline CDR1 reads SNHLY; CDR2 reads FYNNEI. Trimming left V 6 bases short and J 6 bases short, with 6 bases between. CDR3 length: 11 amino acids. CDR3 loop: CASRRVNEQFF. The CDR3 DNA follows: TGTGCCAGCAGGAGGGTCAATGAGCAGTTCTTC.

V gene TRBV27 combines with J gene TRBJ2-2; D is ambiguous. The CDR3 has 13 residues. Trimming removed 8 bases at V and 6 bases at J, with 13 bases between. The germline gives CDR1 MNHEY, CDR2 SMNVEV (reference sequence). CDR3 nucleotides: TGTGCCAGCTCTCCTTGGGCCGCCGGGGAGCTGTTTTTT. Translation gives CASSPWAAGELFF.

This sequence joins TRBV7-2 and TRBJ1-5, with D unclear. Germline-derived CDR1 and CDR2 are SGHTA and FQGNSA. The CDR3 contains 13 residues. The V end was cut by 4 bases, the J end by 7 bases, with 11 bases between. CDR3: CASSSRGQQPQHF. The CDR3 DNA sequence: TGTGCCAGCAGCTCCCGGGGTCAACAGCCCCAGCATTTT. Using reference TRBV7-2 and TRBJ1-5 for the parts outside the CDR3, the full variable domain is GAGVSQSPSNKVTEKGKDVELRCDPISGHTALYWYRQSLGQGLEFLIYFQGNSAPDKSGLPSDRFSAERTGGSVSTLTIQRTQQEDSAVYLCASSSRGQQPQHFGDGTRLSIL.

This chain links TRBV18 with TRBJ1-5; no clear D gene. The germline gives CDR1 KGHSH, CDR2 LQKENI. There are 15 residues in the CDR3. Trimming cost V 2 bases and J 2 bases, with 10 bases left between them. CDR3 region: CASSPDRRGNQPQHF. Written as DNA, the CDR3 is TGTGCCAGCTCACCAGACCGACGGGGCAATCAGCCCCAGCATTTT. Together with reference TRBV18 and TRBJ1-5, the CDR3 gives the full variable domain: NAGVMQNPRHLVRRRGQEARLRCSPMKGHSHVYWYRQLPEEGLKFMVYLQKENIIDESGMPKERFSAEFPKEGPSILRIQQVVRGDSAAYFCASSPDRRGNQPQHFGDGTRLSIL.

The V call is TRBV18, the J call TRBJ1-4; D perhaps matches TRBD1 (5 bases). This CDR3 contains 14 residues. The germline V and J ends were trimmed by 2 bases and 4 bases, with 8 bases remaining between them. The germline V gene has CDR1 KGHSH and CDR2 LQKENI. The chain's CDR3 is CASSPTGGNEKLFF. The CDR3 DNA follows: TGTGCCAGCTCACCAACCGGGGGTAATGAAAAACTGTTTTTT.

The V and J genes are TRBV4-1 and TRBJ2-3, with 10 positions matching TRBD2. This CDR3 is built from 14 residues. V trimming: 5 bases; J trimming: 6 bases; junction bases outside the gene matches: 5. The V gene's germline CDR1 is MGHRA and CDR2 YSYEKL. CDR3 residues: CASSSGGAGDTQYF. CDR3 coding DNA: TGCGCCAGCAGCAGCGGGGGGGCCGGGGATACGCAGTATTTT.

The chain recombines TRBV20-1 with TRBJ1-1; D may be TRBD1 (5 bases). CDR3 size: 11 residues. The germline CDR1 and CDR2 sequences are DFQATT and SNEGSKA (reference sequence). V gave up 6 bases and J gave up 11 bases, with 16 bases separating them. This CDR3 is CSAELGLLAFF. CDR3 nucleotides: TGCAGTGCGGAATTGGGACTTCTGGCTTTCTTT.

The V and J genes are TRBV5-6 and TRBJ2-7; 7 nucleotides agree with TRBD1. The CDR3 covers 15 residues. After removal of 3 bases from V and 1 base from J, the junction contained 7 bases not matched to a gene. Germline-derived CDR1 and CDR2 are SGHDT and YYEEEE. For the CDR3, the DNA is TGTGCCAGCAGCTCATGGGACAGTCGGTCCTACGAGCAGTACTTC. This gives the protein CASSSWDSRSYEQYF.

J is TRBJ2-5 and V is TRBV5-3; 11 positions match TRBD2. TRBV5-3 falls under the ORF class, with uncertain function. CDR3 length: 15 residues. The V segment lost 5 bases and the J segment 5 bases; nucleotides outside the gene matches: 8. The CDR3 coding sequence is TGTGCCAGAAGGACTTTAGCGGGGGGGCAGGAGACCCAGTACTTC. Its protein is CARRTLAGGQETQYF.